This entry concerns a single TCR beta chain. This sample is part of a study of human T cells and chemical hapten exposure. TCRdb passed the RACE reads through MiXCR, listing each CDR3 protein once. The sample consists of under 400,000 distinct CDR3 sequences, 5% to 6.5% of them appearing once. The germline V and J ends were trimmed by 5 bases and 11 bases, with 15 bases remaining between them. Germline V gene lookup returns CDR1 SGHVS and CDR2 FQNEAQ. The CDR3 consists of 12 residues. As to time point: pre-sensitization, week 0. Indicated treatment: therapeutic diphenylcyclopropenone sensitization with weekly scalp DPC. It was unfractionated whole blood from which total RNA was extracted.

The receptor comes from a woman aged 45 to 65 with alopecia areata. Some clones in this sample may be carry-over from other donors' samples. The chain joins TRBV7-8 to TRBJ1-1, with a tentative D call TRBD1 (5 bases). The material sequenced was whole blood, taken in connection with sensitization to the hapten diphenylcyclopropenone (DPC). The CDR3 spells CASSGAASAAFF. The DNA for the CDR3 is TGTGCCAGCAGCGGGGCGGCCAGTGCCGCTTTCTTT.